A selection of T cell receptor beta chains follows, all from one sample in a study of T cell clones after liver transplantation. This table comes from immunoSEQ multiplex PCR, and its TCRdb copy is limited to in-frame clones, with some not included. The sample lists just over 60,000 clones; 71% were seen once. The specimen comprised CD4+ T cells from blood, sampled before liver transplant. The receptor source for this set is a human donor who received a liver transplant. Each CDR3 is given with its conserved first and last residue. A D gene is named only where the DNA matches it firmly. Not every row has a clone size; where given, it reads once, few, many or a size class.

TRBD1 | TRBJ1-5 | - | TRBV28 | CASSGDRGNQPQHF | TGTGCCAGCAGTGGGGACAGGGGCAATCAGCCCCAGCATTTT
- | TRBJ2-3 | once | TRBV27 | CASRARAYTQYF | TGTGCCAGTCGCGCGCGTGCATATACGCAGTATTTT
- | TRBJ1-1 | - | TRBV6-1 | CASRKEMNTEAFF | TGTGCCAGCAGGAAGGAGATGAACACTGAAGCTTTCTTT
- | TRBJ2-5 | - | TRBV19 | CASSADRSRGQETQYF | TGTGCCAGTAGTGCTGACAGGTCGAGGGGGCAAGAGACCCAGTACTTC
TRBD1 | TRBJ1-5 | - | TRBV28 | CASSLDRRLHQPQHF | TGTGCCAGCAGTTTGGACAGGCGGCTCCATCAGCCCCAGCATTTT
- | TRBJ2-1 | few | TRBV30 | CAWTRSSYNEQFF | TGTGCCTGGACGAGGAGCTCCTACAATGAGCAGTTCTTC
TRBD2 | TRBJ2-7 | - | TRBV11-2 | CASSPRLAGGHEQYF | TGTGCCAGCAGCCCCCGACTAGCGGGGGGGCACGAGCAGTACTTC
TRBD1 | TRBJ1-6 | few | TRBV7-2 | CASSTVQRTGYNSPLHF | TGTGCCAGCAGCACGGTCCAACGGACAGGCTATAATTCACCCCTCCACTTT
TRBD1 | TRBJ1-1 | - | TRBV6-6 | CASSYGNRGSNTEAFF | TGTGCCAGCAGTTACGGAAACAGGGGCTCGAACACTGAAGCTTTCTTT
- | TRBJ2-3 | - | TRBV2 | CASSSQLGTDTQYF | TGTGCCAGCAGTTCCCAACTAGGCACAGATACGCAGTATTTT
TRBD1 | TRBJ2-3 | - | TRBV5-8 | CASSRRGQGGADTQYF | TGTGCCAGCAGCCGGCGGGGACAGGGGGGAGCAGATACGCAGTATTTT
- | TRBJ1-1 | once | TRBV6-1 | CASRLRRGHTEAFF | TGTGCCAGCAGGCTCCGCAGGGGCCACACTGAAGCTTTCTTT
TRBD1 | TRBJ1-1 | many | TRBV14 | CASSTRTGGAFF | TGTGCCAGCAGCACGCGGACAGGGGGAGCTTTCTTT
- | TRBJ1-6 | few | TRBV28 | CASSLRQVGSPLHF | TGTGCCAGCAGTTTAAGACAGGTCGGATCACCCCTCCACTTT
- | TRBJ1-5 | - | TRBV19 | CASSGETNSNQPQHF | TGTGCCAGTAGTGGTGAGACAAATAGCAATCAGCCCCAGCATTTT
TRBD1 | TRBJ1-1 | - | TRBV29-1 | CSVRTGGTEAFF | TGCAGCGTACGGACAGGGGGGACTGAAGCTTTCTTT
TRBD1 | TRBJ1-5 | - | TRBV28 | CASSKGTAQQPQHF | TGTGCCAGCAGCAAAGGGACAGCCCAGCAGCCCCAGCATTTT
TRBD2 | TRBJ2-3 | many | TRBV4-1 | CASSQASGASTDTQYF | TGCGCCAGCAGCCAAGCTAGCGGGGCCTCCACAGATACGCAGTATTTT
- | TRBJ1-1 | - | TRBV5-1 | CASSPDSQNTEAFF | TGCGCCAGCAGCCCCGACTCTCAGAACACTGAAGCTTTCTTT
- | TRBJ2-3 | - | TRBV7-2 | CASSYGGGTDTQYF | TGTGCCAGCAGCTACGGCGGGGGCACAGATACGCAGTATTTT
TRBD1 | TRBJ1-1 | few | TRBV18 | CASSPGRDRDMNTEAFF | TGTGCCAGCTCACCAGGTCGGGACAGGGATATGAACACTGAAGCTTTCTTT
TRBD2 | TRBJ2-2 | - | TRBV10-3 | CAISETSGGNTGELFF | TGTGCCATCAGTGAGACTAGCGGGGGGAACACCGGGGAGCTGTTTTTT
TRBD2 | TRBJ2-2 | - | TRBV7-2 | CASSLVGGDGTGELFF | TGTGCCAGCAGCTTAGTTGGGGGGGATGGCACCGGGGAGCTGTTTTTT
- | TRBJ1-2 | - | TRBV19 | CASSYGGPQGYTF | TGTGCCAGTAGCTACGGGGGACCCCAGGGCTACACCTTC
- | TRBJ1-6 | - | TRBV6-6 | CASSSTGKRSPLHF | TGTGCCAGCAGTTCCACAGGGAAACGTTCACCCCTCCACTTT
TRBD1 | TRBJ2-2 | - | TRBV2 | CASRGQINTGELFF | TGTGCCAGCAGGGGACAGATAAACACCGGGGAGCTGTTTTTT
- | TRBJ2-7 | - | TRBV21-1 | CASRRRVSYEQYF | TGTGCCAGCAGGAGGCGGGTATCCTACGAGCAGTACTTC
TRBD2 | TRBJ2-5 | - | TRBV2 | CASAGRVDGETQYF | TGTGCCAGTGCGGGGAGGGTGGATGGAGAGACCCAGTACTTC
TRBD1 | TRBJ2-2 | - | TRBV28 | CASSSGQGYTGELFF | TGTGCCAGCAGTTCCGGACAGGGCTACACCGGGGAGCTGTTTTTT
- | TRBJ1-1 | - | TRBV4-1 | CASSQASVNTEAFF | TGCGCCAGCAGCCAAGCGTCAGTGAACACTGAAGCTTTCTTT
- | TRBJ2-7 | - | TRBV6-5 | CASSYGGQYEQYF | TGTGCCAGCAGTTACGGCGGACAGTACGAGCAGTACTTC
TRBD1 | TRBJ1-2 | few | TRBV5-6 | CASSPGQGDYGYTF | TGTGCCAGCAGCCCTGGACAGGGAGACTATGGCTACACCTTC
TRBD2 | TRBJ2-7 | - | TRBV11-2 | CASSLGRGGSYEQYF | TGTGCCAGCAGCTTAGGGCGGGGGGGCTCCTACGAGCAGTACTTC
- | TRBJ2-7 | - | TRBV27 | CASSSSSWRGHEQYF | TGTGCCAGCAGTTCCTCGTCCTGGCGGGGCCACGAGCAGTACTTC
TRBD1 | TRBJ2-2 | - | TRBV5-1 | CASSQTAGTVNTGELFF | TGCGCCAGCAGCCAGACTGCCGGGACAGTGAACACCGGGGAGCTGTTTTTT
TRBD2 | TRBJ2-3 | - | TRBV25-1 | CASSERSRAGGRADTQYF | TGTGCCAGCAGTGAGAGGTCTAGAGCGGGGGGGAGGGCAGATACGCAGTATTTT
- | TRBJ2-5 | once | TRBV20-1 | CSASKKETQYF | TGCAGTGCTAGTAAAAAAGAGACCCAGTACTTC
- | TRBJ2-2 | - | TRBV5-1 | CASSSTGNTGELFF | TGCGCCAGCAGCTCTACAGGGAACACCGGGGAGCTGTTTTTT
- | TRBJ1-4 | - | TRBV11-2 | CASSSQRWNEKLFF | TGTGCCAGCAGCTCCCAGCGTTGGAATGAAAAACTGTTTTTT